The T cell receptor beta chain described here comes from a study of OX40 agonist ivuxolimab in advanced cancers. For the study in its entirety: The costimulatory receptor OX40 (CD134) was targeted by ivuxolimab, a fully human IgG2 agonistic monoclonal antibody. Intravenous ivuxolimab was administered to patients every 2 weeks at six dose levels: 0.01, 0.1, 0.3, 1.5, 3 and 10 mg/kg. Of the approximately 50 patients in dose escalation, approximately 20 had hepatocellular carcinoma, some 15 had melanoma, 9 had renal cell carcinoma and 9 had head and neck cancer. A male proportion of approximately 83% and a mean age of about 60 years, ranging from 23 to 79, were recorded for the dose-escalation cohort. Patients were allowed to have had prior anti-PD-1, anti-PD-L1 or anti-CTLA-4 therapy, and 30% to 40% of the dose-escalation patients had previously received checkpoint inhibitors. Partial responses occurred in three dose-escalation patients, of whom one had hepatocellular carcinoma and two had cutaneous melanoma. The purpose of peripheral TCRbeta sequencing was to test whether ivuxolimab changed TCR sequence diversity and led to clonal T-cell expansion. The paper reports the monotherapy dose-escalation portion (N of about 52 patients) of the phase I ivuxolimab trial. Points the paper makes about the study in general: In partial responders in the 0.1-3.0 mg/kg groups, normalized peripheral clonal expansion was found to be among the lowest, especially among CD8+ T cells. Clonal expansion of both CD4+ and CD8+ blood T cells was observed from baseline to week 6 at doses 0.1 to 3.0 mg/kg. The antigen specificity of the peripheral T cells that underwent clonal expansion was not determined. After ivuxolimab, expanded clones were on average more numerous among CD8+ T cells than among CD4+ T cells. Low levels of normalized T-cell clonal expansion were also seen in some patients who did not respond.

The CDR3 starts with the cysteine, ends with the phenylalanine, and has 13 residues. Just CDR3 DNA is preserved here, 39 bases in frame from base 1. The germline V gene (reference sequence) provides CDR1 LNHDA and CDR2 SQIVND. The V end loses 3 bases and the J end loses 5 bases, and a stretch of 11 bases separates them. To sequence the TCRbeta CDR3 region, genomic DNA was isolated from the sorted cells. The immunoSEQ Assay was used for sequencing of TCRbeta CDR3 regions. The table comes from immuneACCESS by way of TCRdb, which keeps in-frame sequences with V and J called. Part of the clones is missing from these tables; in studies checked, under half for an unresolved V gene and the rest for unknown reasons. In all, the sample holds about 26,000 clones, and 85% to 90% of those were seen once. Roughly 19% of the sample is held by the ten biggest clonotypes. Patients with a history of autoimmune disease or receiving systemic immunosuppression were excluded from the trial. Peripheral blood for TCR sequencing was drawn from every dose cohort at baseline, at cycle 4 day 1 and at cycle 7 day 1. The samples were taken from a phase I, first-in-human, multicenter, open-label dose-escalation trial of ivuxolimab. Adults with locally advanced or metastatic melanoma, renal cell, hepatocellular, or head and neck squamous cell carcinoma were enrolled in the trial. Before TCR sequencing, CD4+ T cells and CD8+ T cells from peripheral blood were sorted into separate populations.

As for this clone: Its antigen target is currently unknown. Base qualities are not at hand, and no much larger clone is one base apart.

The sequenced sample was CD4+ or CD8+ T cells sorted from blood, obtained in a trial of the OX40 agonist ivuxolimab. This sequence was found in an adult with an advanced solid tumor such as melanoma, head and neck, liver or kidney cancer. The chain is made from TRBV19 and TRBJ2-7; the D segment may tentatively be TRBD1 or TRBD2, each giving 6 matched bases. The bases read TGTGCCAGTAGTATCGGGGGCTTTGACGAGCAGTACTTC. Its translation is CASSIGGFDEQYF.